The next 20 T cell receptor beta chains were all read from a single sample in a study of T cell repertoires in cytomegalovirus infection (dated 2019 in TCRdb). What these receptors recognize is not known. Sequencing was performed on an Illumina HiSeq 1500. The public reads were reprocessed in TCRdb via fastp at Q25 and MiXCR, keeping in-frame beta chains. Every entry covers one CDR3 protein and lists the most common genes and DNA from its rows. The sample table records under 90,000 distinct CDR3 sequences; around 49% of these occur just once. The ten largest clonotypes hold just over 90% of the sample. The treatment or condition label on this specimen signifies: in vitro stimulation with specific CMV peptide epitopes to enrich CMV-specific T cells. The source was CD8+ T cells from cultured PBMCs, collected from culture after CMV antigen stimulation. The receptors derive from a human donor in good health (CMV status not recorded). Some clones in this sample may be carry-over from other donors' samples.

The V and J genes are TRBV19 and TRBJ2-2; TRBD1 agrees at 9 bases. Germline V gene sequence: CDR1 LNHDA, CDR2 SQIVND (reference sequence). J gave up 3 bases and V 7 bases, and 6 bases lay outside the gene matches. The CDR3 spans 15 residues. The CDR3 sequence: CASTPRDRDTGELFF. The DNA of the CDR3 is TGTGCCAGTACCCCCCGGGACAGGGACACCGGGGAGCTGTTTTTT.

This clonotype was observed a few times. The V and J genes are TRBV6-4 and TRBJ2-7; a weak D match, TRBD2 (5 bases). Germline V gives CDR1 MRHNA, CDR2 SNTAGT. The CDR3 has 13 residues. Trimming shortened V by 4 bases and J by 6 bases, and 13 bases separated the two germline ends. The CDR3 loop reads CASSGSDSSEQYF. CDR3 sequence (DNA): TGTGCCAGCAGTGGCTCGGACTCATCCGAGCAGTACTTC.

V gene TRBV19 combines with J gene TRBJ1-5; TRBD1 aligns across 10 bases. Trimming cost V 10 bases and J 3 bases; bases outside gene matches: 9. Germline CDR1 reads LNHDA; CDR2 reads SQIVND (reference sequence). This CDR3 comprises 15 residues. The CDR3 nucleotides are TGTGCCACTAGCAGCAGACAGGGGGCCAATCAGCCCCAGCATTTT. This gives the protein CATSSRQGANQPQHF.

The V call is TRBV7-8, the J call TRBJ2-7; D might be TRBD2 (7 bases). V gave up 1 base and J gave up 2 bases, with 18 bases separating them. Per the germline V gene, CDR1 is SGHVS and CDR2 is FQNEAQ. The CDR3 totals 17 residues. The CDR3 DNA reads TGTGCCAGCAGCTTAGAGGGGGGGGAACTCGGAACCTACGAGCAGTACTTC. Amino acid sequence: CASSLEGGELGTYEQYF.

This clonotype was observed many times. J is TRBJ2-1 and V is TRBV7-8; TRBD2 agrees at 9 bases. V lost 5 bases, J lost 9 bases, and 14 bases stayed unmatched. The CDR3 runs to 16 residues. Germline CDR1 and CDR2: SGHVS and FQNEAQ. The CDR3 nucleotides are TGTGCCAGCAGCCTCGCTGGTAGCGGGAGAGAGATTGAGCAGTTCTTC. It encodes CASSLAGSGREIEQFF.

This clonotype turned up a few times. The gene calls are TRBV6-9 and TRBJ2-1, with 10 bases lining up with TRBD2. This CDR3 has 13 residues. The germline CDR1 and CDR2 sequences are MNHGY and SVAAGI. With 6 bases clipped from V and 9 bases from J, the junction kept 5 bases outside the gene matches. The CDR3 nucleotides read TGTGCCAGCAGCGAGCGGGAGGGAGGTGAGCAGTTCTTC. This gives the protein CASSEREGGEQFF.

This rearrangement joins TRBV7-4 to TRBJ1-2; 12 bases map to TRBD1. Trimming at V came to 6 bases and at J to 8 bases, leaving 10 bases not matched to a gene. The length of the CDR3 is 15 residues. Looked up from germline, CDR1 is SGHVT and CDR2 is SQSDAQ. CDR3 in DNA: TGTGCCAGCAGTCAGCCGGGACAGGGGGCGCGCGGCTACACCTTC. Translated, it gives CASSQPGQGARGYTF.

The sample holds one count of this clonotype. This CDR3 fails to terminate in the conserved phenylalanine or tryptophan, so it likely reflects a read error. This sequence joins TRBV28 and TRBJ2-3, with 10 bases that match TRBD2. Trimming removed 4 bases from V and 2 bases from J; junction bases left unmatched: 12. Per germline, CDR1 MDHEN and CDR2 SYDVKM. The CDR3 spans 18 residues. The CDR3 reads CASSSTTSLAGDTDTQYL. The CDR3 DNA follows: TGTGCCAGCAGTTCGACGACGTCTCTAGCGGGAGACACAGATACGCAGTATTTG.

V and J are TRBV11-3 and TRBJ1-1; D is perhaps TRBD1 (6 bases). The CDR3 covers 17 residues. CDR1 is SGHNT, CDR2 YENEEA, per germline. V lost 0 bases, J lost 1 base, and 15 bases lay in between. The CDR3 loop reads CASSLDRDIHWNTEAFF. CDR3 DNA: TGTGCCAGCAGCTTAGATCGGGACATCCACTGGAACACTGAAGCTTTCTTT.

Points on this clonotype: Mismatch with germline at one junction end may stem from a read error. This chain uses TRBV4-1 with TRBJ2-1, with 13 nucleotides matching TRBD2. Germline CDR1 MGHRA, CDR2 YSYEKL. The CDR3 spans 15 residues. CDR3 coding DNA: TGTGCCAGCAGCCCCAGGACTAGCGGGGGTAATGAGCAGTTCTTC. Translating gives CASSPRTSGGNEQFF.

The chain uses TRBV27 and TRBJ2-5; D is uncertain. This CDR3 comprises 13 residues. CDR1 is MNHEY, CDR2 SMNVEV, per germline (reference sequence). V lost 4 bases and J lost 2, with 8 bases in between. CDR3 in DNA: TGTGCCAGCAGTTCGGGCAGGCAAGAGACCCAGTACTTC. Protein product: CASSSGRQETQYF.

V and J are TRBV19 and TRBJ2-7; 9 bases fit TRBD1. Trimming cost V 3 bases and J 4 bases; bases outside gene matches: 7. CDR1 and CDR2 from the germline V gene are LNHDA and SQIVND (reference sequence). This CDR3 contains 15 residues. CDR3 nucleotide sequence: TGTGCCAGTAGTATTTTTGGGACAGGGTCTTACGAGCAGTACTTC. Its translation: CASSIFGTGSYEQYF.

The rearrangement links TRBV15 to TRBJ1-5; TRBD1 matches 8 bases. The length of the CDR3 is 14 residues. Germline-derived CDR1 and CDR2 are LNHNV and YYDKDF (reference sequence). With 4 bases clipped from V and 6 bases from J, the junction kept 5 bases outside the gene matches. CDR3 in amino acids: CATSMDRVAQPQHF. As DNA, the CDR3 is TGTGCCACCAGCATGGACAGGGTGGCTCAGCCCCAGCATTTT.

This clonotype was found once. The chain couples TRBV7-9 to TRBJ2-1; 8 bases line up with TRBD1. The CDR3 totals 16 residues. Trimming took 5 bases from V and 1 from J; bases not matched to a gene: 7. The germline gives CDR1 SEHNR, CDR2 FQNEAQ (reference sequence). CDR3 in amino acids: CASSEWTGPSYNEQFF. CDR3 DNA: TGTGCCAGCAGCGAGTGGACAGGGCCATCCTACAATGAGCAGTTCTTC.

J is TRBJ2-1 and V is TRBV11-2; 12 nucleotides agree with TRBD1. The CDR3 spans 15 residues. V lost 5 bases and J lost 8; bases outside the gene matches: 7. Germline CDR1 SGHAT, CDR2 FQNNGV. The CDR3 DNA reads as TGTGCCAGCAGCGGGACAGGGGGCCCTACTGATGAGCAGTTCTTC. It specifies CASSGTGGPTDEQFF.

The chain couples TRBV12-3 or TRBV12-4 to TRBJ1-4; the D gene is possibly TRBD1 (6 bases). With 5 bases removed from V and 0 bases from J, the gap between germline ends came to 13 bases. The CDR3 has 16 residues. DNA of the CDR3: TGTGCCAGCAGTACCGGGACACTTGCAACTAATGAAAAACTGTTTTTT. This translates into CASSTGTLATNEKLFF.

This clonotype has just one count. The V and J genes are TRBV2 and TRBJ2-6; no definite D call. The germline V gene has CDR1 SNHLY and CDR2 FYNNEI. The CDR3 length is 14 residues. V was pared by 8 bases and J by 0 bases, with 8 bases between. CDR3 region: CASLPFSGANVLTF. The CDR3, as DNA: TGTGCCAGCCTACCCTTCTCTGGGGCCAACGTCCTGACTTTC.

This clonotype was counted only a few times. The chain uses TRBV2 and TRBJ1-4, with D maybe TRBD1 (5 bases). V was shortened by 6 bases and J by 8 bases, with 16 bases between the two germline ends. CDR1 is SNHLY, CDR2 FYNNEI, per germline. The CDR3 runs 14 residues. The CDR3 coding sequence is TGTGCCAGCAGCGTGGGCAGGGCAGGAGAAAAACTGTTTTTT. Amino acids: CASSVGRAGEKLFF.

In this sample, this clonotype turned up a few times. V gene TRBV12-5 combines with J gene TRBJ1-1; D call uncertain. Germline V CDR1 and CDR2: LGHNT, FRNRAP. Trimming removed 1 base at V and 10 bases at J, with 19 bases between. The length of the CDR3 is 15 residues. CDR3: CASGLGEAPLSGAFF. The CDR3 DNA is TGTGCTAGTGGTTTGGGGGAGGCCCCCCTAAGCGGAGCTTTCTTT.

This clonotype was seen once. The chain has TRBV28 and TRBJ2-7; no firm D call. The germline gives CDR1 MDHEN, CDR2 SYDVKM. CDR3 length: 14 amino acids. V was trimmed by 2 bases and J by 4 bases, leaving 12 bases between them. CDR3 nucleotide sequence: TGTGCCAGCAGTTTAGGGATCGGGCCTTACGAGCAGTACTTC. This translates into CASSLGIGPYEQYF.